The subject of this entry is one T cell receptor beta chain. Its specificity is unknown. These data originate in a study of cytomegalovirus exposure and HLA in healthy donors. Whole-study context: Early release data held 85 million or so unique TCRs from HLA-typed donors. Notes on the study in general: Researchers reported in a later analysis that common viral pathogens appeared linked to several top clusters.

CDR1 is SGHRS and CDR2 is YFSETQ in the germline V gene. The CDR3 is 15 amino acids. Germline trimming cut 4 bases from V and 2 bases from J; bases unmatched to any gene: 6. PCR primers comprised 60 Vbeta and 13 Jbeta primers. Profiling relied on immunoSEQ multiplex PCR, and the TCRdb table lists in-frame clones only, not all of them. The repertoire holds about 170,000 clones, with about 80% as singletons. This rearrangement joins TRBV5-1 to TRBJ2-3, with 8 bases identical to TRBD2. Sample: PBMCs. The TCR comes from a woman between 25 and 40 years old in good health and CMV-seropositive. This chain's CDR3 is CASSAKGLDTDTQYF. CDR3 DNA sequence: TGCGCCAGCAGCGCCAAGGGACTAGACACAGATACGCAGTATTTT.